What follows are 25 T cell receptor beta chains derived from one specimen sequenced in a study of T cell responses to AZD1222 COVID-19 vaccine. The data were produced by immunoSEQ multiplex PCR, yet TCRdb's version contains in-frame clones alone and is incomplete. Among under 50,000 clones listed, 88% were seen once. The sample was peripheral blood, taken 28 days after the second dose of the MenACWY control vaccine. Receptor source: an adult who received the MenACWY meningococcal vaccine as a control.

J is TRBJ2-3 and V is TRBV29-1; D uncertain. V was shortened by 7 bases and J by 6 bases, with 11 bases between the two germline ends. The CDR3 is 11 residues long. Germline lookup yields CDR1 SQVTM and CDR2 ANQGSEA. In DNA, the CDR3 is TGCAGCGGCCAAGGGTTGGATACGCAGTATTTT. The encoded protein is CSGQGLDTQYF.

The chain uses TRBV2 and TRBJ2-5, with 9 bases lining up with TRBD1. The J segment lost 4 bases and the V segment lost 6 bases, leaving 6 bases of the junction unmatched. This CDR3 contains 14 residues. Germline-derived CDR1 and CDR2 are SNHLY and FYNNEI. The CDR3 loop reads CASRTDRGGETQYF. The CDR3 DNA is TGTGCCAGCAGGACGGACAGGGGAGGAGAGACCCAGTACTTC.

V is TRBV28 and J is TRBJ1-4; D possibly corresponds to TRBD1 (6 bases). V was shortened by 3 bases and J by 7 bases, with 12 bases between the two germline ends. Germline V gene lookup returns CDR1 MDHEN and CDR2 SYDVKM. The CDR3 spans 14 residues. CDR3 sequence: CASSFGGALEKLFF. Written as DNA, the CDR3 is TGTGCCAGCAGTTTTGGGGGGGCACTTGAAAAACTGTTTTTT.

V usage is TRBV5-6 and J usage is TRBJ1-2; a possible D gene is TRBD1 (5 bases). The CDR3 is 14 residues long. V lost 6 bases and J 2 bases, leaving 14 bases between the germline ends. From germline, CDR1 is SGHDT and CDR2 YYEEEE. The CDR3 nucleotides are TGTGCCAGCACCCGGGGACGGGGGAACTATGGCTACACCTTC. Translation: CASTRGRGNYGYTF.

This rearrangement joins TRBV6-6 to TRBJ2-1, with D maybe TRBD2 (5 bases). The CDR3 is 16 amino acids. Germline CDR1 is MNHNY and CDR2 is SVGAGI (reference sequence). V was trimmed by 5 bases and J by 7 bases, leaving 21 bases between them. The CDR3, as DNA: TGTGCCAGCAGTCGCCCGACGGCAGGAGGTTCAAATGAGCAGTTCTTC. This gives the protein CASSRPTAGGSNEQFF.

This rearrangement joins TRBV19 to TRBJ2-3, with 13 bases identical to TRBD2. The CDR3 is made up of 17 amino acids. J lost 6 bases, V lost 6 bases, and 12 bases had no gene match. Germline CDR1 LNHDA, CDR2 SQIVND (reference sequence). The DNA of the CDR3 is TGTGCCAGTAGAGGCTCTTGGACTAGCGGGAGATCGGATACGCAGTATTTT. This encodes CASRGSWTSGRSDTQYF. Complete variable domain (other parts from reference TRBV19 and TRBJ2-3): DGGITQSPKYLFRKEGQNVTLSCEQNLNHDAMYWYRQDPGQGLRLIYYSQIVNDFQKGDIAEGYSVSREKKESFPLTVTSAQKNPTAFYLCASRGSWTSGRSDTQYFGPGTRLTVL.

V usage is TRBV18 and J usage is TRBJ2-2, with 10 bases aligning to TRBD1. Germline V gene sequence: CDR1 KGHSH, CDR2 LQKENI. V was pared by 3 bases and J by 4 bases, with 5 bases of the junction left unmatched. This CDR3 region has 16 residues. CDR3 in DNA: TGTGCCAGCTCACCCTCGGGACAGGGGATCACCGGGGAGCTGTTTTTT. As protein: CASSPSGQGITGELFF.

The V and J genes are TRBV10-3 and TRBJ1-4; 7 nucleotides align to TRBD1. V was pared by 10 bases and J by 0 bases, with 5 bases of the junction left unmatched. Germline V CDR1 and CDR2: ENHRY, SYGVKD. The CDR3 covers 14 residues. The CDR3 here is CATSRGATNEKLFF. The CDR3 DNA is TGTGCCACCTCCAGGGGGGCAACTAATGAAAAACTGTTTTTT.

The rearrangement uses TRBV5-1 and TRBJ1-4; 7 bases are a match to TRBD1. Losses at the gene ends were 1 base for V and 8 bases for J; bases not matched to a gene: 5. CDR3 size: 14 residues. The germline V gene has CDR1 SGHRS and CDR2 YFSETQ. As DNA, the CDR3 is TGCGCCAGCAGCTTGAACAGGGGCCACGAAAAACTGTTTTTT. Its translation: CASSLNRGHEKLFF.

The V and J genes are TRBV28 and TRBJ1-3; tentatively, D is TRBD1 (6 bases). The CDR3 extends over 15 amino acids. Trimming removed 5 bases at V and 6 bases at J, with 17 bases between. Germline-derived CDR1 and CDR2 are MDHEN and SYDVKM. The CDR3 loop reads CASSPRQAPINTIYF. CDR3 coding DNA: TGTGCCAGCAGTCCCAGACAGGCCCCGATAAACACCATATATTTT.

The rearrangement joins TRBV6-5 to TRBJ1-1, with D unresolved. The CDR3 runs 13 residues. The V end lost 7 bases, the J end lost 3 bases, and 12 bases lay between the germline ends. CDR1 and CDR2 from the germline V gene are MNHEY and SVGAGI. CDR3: CASNPGDYTEAFF. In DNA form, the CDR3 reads TGTGCCAGCAACCCGGGAGATTACACTGAAGCTTTCTTT.

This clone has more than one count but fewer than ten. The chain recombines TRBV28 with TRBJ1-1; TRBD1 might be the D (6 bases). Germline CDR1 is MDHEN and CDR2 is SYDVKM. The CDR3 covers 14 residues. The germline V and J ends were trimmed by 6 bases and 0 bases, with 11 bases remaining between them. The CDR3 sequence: CASSPGALNTEAFF. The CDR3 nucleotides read TGTGCCAGCAGCCCAGGGGCCCTGAACACTGAAGCTTTCTTT.

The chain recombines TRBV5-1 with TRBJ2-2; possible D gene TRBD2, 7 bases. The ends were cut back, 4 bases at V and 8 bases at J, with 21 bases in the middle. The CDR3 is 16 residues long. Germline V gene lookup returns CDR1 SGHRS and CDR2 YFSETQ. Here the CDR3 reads CASSPERDTLIGELFF. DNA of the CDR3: TGCGCCAGCAGCCCTGAGCGGGACACCCTCATAGGGGAGCTGTTTTTT.

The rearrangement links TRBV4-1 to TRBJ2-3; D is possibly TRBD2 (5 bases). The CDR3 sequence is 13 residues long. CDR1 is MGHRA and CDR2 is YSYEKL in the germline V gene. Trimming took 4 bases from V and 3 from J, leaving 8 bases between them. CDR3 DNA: TGCGCCAGCAGCCCTGGACTTACAGATACGCAGTATTTT. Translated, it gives CASSPGLTDTQYF.

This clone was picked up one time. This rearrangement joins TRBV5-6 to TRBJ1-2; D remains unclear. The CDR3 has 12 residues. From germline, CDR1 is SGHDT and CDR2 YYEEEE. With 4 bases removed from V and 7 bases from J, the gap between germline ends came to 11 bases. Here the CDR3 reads CASSPGVRGYTF. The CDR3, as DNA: TGTGCCAGCAGCCCTGGGGTCCGTGGCTACACCTTC.

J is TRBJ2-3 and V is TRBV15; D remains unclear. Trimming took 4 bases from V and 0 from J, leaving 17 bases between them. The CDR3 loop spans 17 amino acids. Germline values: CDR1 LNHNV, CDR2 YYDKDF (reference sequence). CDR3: CATSNPWRASSTDTQYF. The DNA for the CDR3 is TGTGCCACCAGCAACCCGTGGAGAGCGAGTAGCACAGATACGCAGTATTTT.

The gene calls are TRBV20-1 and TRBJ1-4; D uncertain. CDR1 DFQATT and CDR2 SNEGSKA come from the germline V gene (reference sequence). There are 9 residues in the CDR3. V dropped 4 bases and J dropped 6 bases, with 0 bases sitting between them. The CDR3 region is CSANEKLFF. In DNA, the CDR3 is TGCAGTGCTAATGAAAAACTGTTTTTT.

CDR3 in amino acids: CSVGPSTYEQYF. The CDR3 DNA sequence: TGCAGCGTCGGCCCGAGCACCTACGAGCAGTACTTC. The V and J genes are TRBV29-1 and TRBJ2-7, with D unclear. V shed 6 bases and J shed 2 bases, with 11 bases lying between them. In germline, CDR1 is SQVTM, CDR2 ANQGSEA. The length of the CDR3 is 12 residues.

As DNA, the CDR3 is TGCGCCAGCAGCGAGACTAGCGGGGTTTACGAGCAGTACTTC. It codes for CASSETSGVYEQYF. This chain links TRBV5-1 with TRBJ2-7; TRBD2 matches at 11 bases. V shed 4 bases, J shed 4 bases, and the junction held 4 bases outside the gene matches. The CDR3 contains 14 residues. CDR1 is SGHRS and CDR2 is YFSETQ in the germline V gene.

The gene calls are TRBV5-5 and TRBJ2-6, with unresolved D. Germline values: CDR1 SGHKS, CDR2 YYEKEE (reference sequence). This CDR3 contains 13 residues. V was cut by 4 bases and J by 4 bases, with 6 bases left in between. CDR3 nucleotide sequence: TGTGCCAGCAGCACCGGGGGGGCCAACGTCCTGACTTTC. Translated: CASSTGGANVLTF.

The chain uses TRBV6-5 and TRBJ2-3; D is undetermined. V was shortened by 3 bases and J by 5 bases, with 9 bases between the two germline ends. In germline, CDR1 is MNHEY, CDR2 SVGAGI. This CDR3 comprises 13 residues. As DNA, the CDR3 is TGTGCCAGCAGTTATAGGGCTCGAGATACGCAGTATTTT. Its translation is CASSYRARDTQYF.

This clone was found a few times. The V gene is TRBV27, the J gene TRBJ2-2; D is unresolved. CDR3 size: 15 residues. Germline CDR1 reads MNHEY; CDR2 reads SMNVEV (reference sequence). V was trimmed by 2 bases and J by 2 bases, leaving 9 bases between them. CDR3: CASSLDRINTGELFF. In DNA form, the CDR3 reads TGTGCCAGCAGTTTAGACCGGATAAACACCGGGGAGCTGTTTTTT.

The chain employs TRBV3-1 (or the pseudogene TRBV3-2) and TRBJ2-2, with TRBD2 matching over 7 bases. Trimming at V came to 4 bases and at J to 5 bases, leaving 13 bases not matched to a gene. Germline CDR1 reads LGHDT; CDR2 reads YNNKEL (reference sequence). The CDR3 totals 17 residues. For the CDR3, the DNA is TGTGCCAGCAGCCGGTGGGGTGGCGGGAGCCAAACCGGGGAGCTGTTTTTT. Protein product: CASSRWGGGSQTGELFF.

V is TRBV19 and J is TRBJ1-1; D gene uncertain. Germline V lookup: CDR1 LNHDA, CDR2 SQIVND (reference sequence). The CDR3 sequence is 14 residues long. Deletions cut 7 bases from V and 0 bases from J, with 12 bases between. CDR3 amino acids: CASIGSSMNTEAFF. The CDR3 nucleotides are TGTGCCAGTATTGGCAGCTCCATGAACACTGAAGCTTTCTTT.

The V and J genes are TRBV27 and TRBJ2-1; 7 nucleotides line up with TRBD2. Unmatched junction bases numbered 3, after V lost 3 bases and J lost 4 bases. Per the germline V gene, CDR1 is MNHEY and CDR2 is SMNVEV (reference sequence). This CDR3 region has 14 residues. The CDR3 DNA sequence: TGTGCCAGCAGTTTCTGGGAGGGTTACAATGAGCAGTTCTTC. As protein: CASSFWEGYNEQFF.